These 20 T cell receptor beta chains were all obtained from the same sample, sequenced in a study of T-cell reconstitution after alpha-beta-depleted transplantation in children (dated by TCRdb to 2015 to 2016). Library preparation employed PCR. The listed sequencing device is Illumina HiSeq 2500. To normalize quantification of the TCRbeta repertoire, the TCR libraries were built with molecular barcoding that relied on unique molecular identifiers. Using fastp trimming at Q25 and MiXCR clonotype assembly, TCRdb reanalyzed the public sequencing data and kept in-frame beta chains. Rows matching on CDR3 protein sequence are summarized as one entry with the most common DNA and genes. For this sample the table gives just under 550,000 distinct CDR3 sequences, of which 15% to 20% were detected only once. 3% to 3.5% of the sample belongs to the ten largest clones. Sample: PBMCs from the stem cell graft donor, taken from the stem cell graft. All receptors derive from a human donor who donated a stem cell graft to a child with acute lymphoblastic leukemia.

This clonotype was observed a few times. The chain combines TRBV7-9 with TRBJ1-4; 8 bases align to TRBD1. The trim removed 0 bases at V and 8 bases at J, leaving 5 bases unmatched. Per germline, CDR1 SEHNR and CDR2 FQNEAQ (reference sequence). The CDR3 extends over 15 amino acids. The CDR3 is CASSLADRVAEKLFF. The CDR3 DNA follows: TGTGCCAGCAGCTTAGCGGACAGGGTTGCCGAAAAACTGTTTTTT.

The sample holds a few counts of this clonotype. The J gene is TRBJ2-3, the V gene TRBV7-6; 7 nucleotides agree with TRBD1. Germline assignment: CDR1 SGHVS and CDR2 FNYEAQ. The CDR3 has 16 amino acids. V shed 0 bases, J shed 2 bases, and the junction held 5 bases outside the gene matches. CDR3 protein: CASSLAGQEITDTQYF. CDR3 in DNA: TGTGCCAGCAGCTTAGCAGGACAGGAGATCACAGATACGCAGTATTTT. The full variable domain, rest sourced from reference TRBV7-6 and TRBJ2-3, is GAGVSQSPRYKVTKRGQDVALRCDPISGHVSLYWYRQALGQGPEFLTYFNYEAQQDKSGLPNDRFSAERPEGSISTLTIQRTEQRDSAMYRCASSLAGQEITDTQYFGPGTRLTVL.

This clonotype was counted only a few times. The chain combines TRBV6-2 or TRBV6-3 with TRBJ2-1; 14 nucleotides align to TRBD2. The CDR3 sequence is 16 residues long. J gave up 10 bases and V 4 bases, and 9 bases lay outside the gene matches. Germline CDR1 MNHEY, CDR2 SVGEGT. The CDR3 nucleotides are TGTGCCAGCAGTTCGCGACTAGCGGGAGGGCCAGGGGAGCAGTTCTTC. This gives the protein CASSSRLAGGPGEQFF.

The chain links TRBV19 to TRBJ2-1; D unclear. Germline V gives CDR1 LNHDA, CDR2 SQIVND (reference sequence). V gave up 7 bases and J gave up 2 bases, with 15 bases separating them. CDR3 size: 15 residues. DNA of the CDR3: TGTGCCAGTACTCGAAGCGCCCCCGCCTACAATGAGCAGTTCTTC. It translates to CASTRSAPAYNEQFF.

The chain couples TRBV5-6 to TRBJ2-3; D is ambiguous. CDR3 length: 14 residues. V dropped 4 bases and J dropped 4 bases, with 13 bases sitting between them. Germline values: CDR1 SGHDT, CDR2 YYEEEE. This CDR3 reads CASSRASEADTQYF. The CDR3 DNA reads TGTGCCAGCAGCAGGGCCTCCGAGGCAGATACGCAGTATTTT.

This clonotype was observed a few times. The rearrangement links TRBV20-1 to TRBJ2-7; TRBD2 is a possible D gene (6 bases). The germline V and J ends were trimmed by 0 bases and 5 bases, with 20 bases remaining between them. The CDR3 sequence is 16 residues long. In germline, CDR1 is DFQATT, CDR2 SNEGSKA (reference sequence). CDR3 loop: CSARDRVLAAFDEQYF. The CDR3 DNA is TGCAGTGCTAGAGATCGGGTTTTAGCGGCCTTCGACGAGCAGTACTTC.

This clonotype appeared many times. The chain recombines TRBV7-2 with TRBJ1-5; D is uncertain. The CDR3 consists of 15 residues. V was clipped by 1 base and J by 0 bases, with 7 bases between them. The germline gives CDR1 SGHTA, CDR2 FQGNSA. The CDR3 DNA sequence: TGTGCCAGCAGCTTAGGAAGGCTTAGCAATCAGCCCCAGCATTTT. It specifies CASSLGRLSNQPQHF.

This clonotype has more than one count but fewer than ten. This rearrangement joins TRBV7-9 to TRBJ1-1; 7 nucleotides agree with TRBD1. Germline trimming cut 0 bases from V and 4 bases from J; bases unmatched to any gene: 5. There are 15 residues in the CDR3. Germline-derived CDR1 and CDR2 are SEHNR and FQNEAQ (reference sequence). The CDR3 DNA is TGTGCCAGCAGCTTAGCGAGGGGGCCGCGCACTGAAGCTTTCTTT. It codes for CASSLARGPRTEAFF.

V usage is TRBV7-9 and J usage is TRBJ2-1; TRBD2 aligns across 8 bases. The V segment lost 1 base and the J segment 4 bases; nucleotides outside the gene matches: 3. The CDR3 spans 15 residues. Germline loops: CDR1 SEHNR, CDR2 FQNEAQ (reference sequence). As DNA, the CDR3 is TGTGCCAGCAGCTTAGATAGCGGGATATACAATGAGCAGTTCTTC. As protein: CASSLDSGIYNEQFF.

The gene calls are TRBV10-3 and TRBJ2-1, with D unresolved. Trimming took 0 bases from V and 9 from J, leaving 9 bases between them. Looked up from germline, CDR1 is ENHRY and CDR2 is SYGVKD. The CDR3 is 13 amino acids. CDR3 sequence: CAISESQRIEQFF. Here the CDR3 DNA reads TGTGCCATCAGTGAGTCTCAGAGAATTGAGCAGTTCTTC.

V and J are TRBV28 and TRBJ2-1; 7 positions match TRBD1. Losses at the gene ends were 5 bases for V and 3 bases for J; bases not matched to a gene: 7. CDR1 MDHEN and CDR2 SYDVKM come from the germline V gene. This CDR3 has 15 residues. The CDR3 spells CASSTGTAHYNEQFF. The CDR3 region has the DNA TGTGCCAGCAGTACCGGGACAGCTCACTACAATGAGCAGTTCTTC. Based on the CDR3 plus reference TRBV28 and TRBJ2-1, the full variable domain is DVKVTQSSRYLVKRTGEKVFLECVQDMDHENMFWYRQDPGLGLRLIYFSYDVKMKEKGDIPEGYSVSREKKERFSLILESASTNQTSMYLCASSTGTAHYNEQFFGPGTRLTVL.

V usage is TRBV12-3 or TRBV12-4 and J usage is TRBJ2-7; 10 bases are shared with TRBD1. This CDR3 is built from 14 residues. J lost 4 bases, V lost 7 bases, and 7 bases had no gene match. The CDR3 protein is CASINRDRGYEQYF. In nucleotides, the CDR3 is TGTGCCAGCATTAACCGGGACAGGGGATACGAGCAGTACTTC.

This clonotype was seen more than once but under ten times. The chain combines TRBV30 with TRBJ1-5, with 9 bases aligning to TRBD1. V shed 3 bases and J 6 bases; nucleotides not matched to a gene: 15. CDR3 length equals 17 residues. CDR1 GTSNPN and CDR2 SVGIG come from the germline V gene (reference sequence). DNA of the CDR3: TGTGCCTGGAGGGGCCCCGGGACAGGGAGCCGGAGTCAGCCCCAGCATTTT. Translation gives CAWRGPGTGSRSQPQHF.

The chain carries TRBV7-2 and TRBJ2-3, with TRBD1 identical over 9 bases. The germline V gene has CDR1 SGHTA and CDR2 FQGNSA. V lost 6 bases to trimming and J lost 6 bases; unmatched junction nucleotides: 7. This CDR3 contains 14 residues. The CDR3 sequence is CASRYRGRADTQYF. The CDR3 bases are TGTGCCAGCAGGTACAGGGGGCGGGCCGATACGCAGTATTTT.

There are a few counts of this clonotype. This chain joins TRBV9 and TRBJ1-4, with D hard to call. The V gene's germline CDR1 is SGDLS and CDR2 YYNGEE. Trimming left V 5 bases short and J 8 bases short, with 10 bases between. CDR3 size: 12 residues. CDR3 region: CASRGPEEKLFF. CDR3 bases: TGTGCCAGCAGGGGCCCAGAGGAAAAACTGTTTTTT.

The chain uses TRBV27 and TRBJ1-3; D gene ambiguous. Trimming stripped 6 bases from V and 2 bases from J, with 2 bases between. Per germline, CDR1 MNHEY and CDR2 SMNVEV (reference sequence). This CDR3 has 11 amino acids. The CDR3 coding sequence is TGTGCCAGCAGGGCTGGAAACACCATATATTTT. Its translation: CASRAGNTIYF.

The chain couples TRBV5-1 to TRBJ2-7; 7 bases map to TRBD1. With 4 bases clipped from V and 3 bases from J, the junction kept 10 bases outside the gene matches. Per the germline V gene, CDR1 is SGHRS and CDR2 is YFSETQ. CDR3 length equals 15 residues. The CDR3 region is CASSPNRGLRYEQYF. CDR3 in DNA: TGCGCCAGCAGCCCAAACAGGGGTCTCCGCTACGAGCAGTACTTC.

The chain carries TRBV4-2 and TRBJ1-2; 9 bases map to TRBD1. The V gene's germline CDR1 is LGHNA and CDR2 YNFKEQ. Unmatched junction bases numbered 6, after V lost 1 base and J lost 3 bases. This CDR3 is built from 16 residues. The DNA for the CDR3 is TGTGCCAGCAGCCAAGGGAAGGACAGGGGAGACTATGGCTACACCTTC. This sequence encodes CASSQGKDRGDYGYTF.

This clonotype was observed a few times. J is TRBJ2-2 and V is TRBV5-1, with D perhaps TRBD1 (6 bases). V lost 3 bases to trimming and J lost 4 bases, with 16 bases between them. The CDR3 spans 16 residues. CDR1 is SGHRS, CDR2 YFSETQ, per germline. CDR3 in amino acids: CASSYKIGQSTGELFF. CDR3 nucleotides: TGCGCCAGCAGCTACAAAATCGGACAGTCCACCGGGGAGCTGTTTTTT.

This clonotype was picked up a small number of times. V gene TRBV29-1 combines with J gene TRBJ2-1; 11 positions agree with TRBD2. There are 12 residues in the CDR3. After removal of 6 bases from V and 7 bases from J, the junction contained 2 bases not matched to a gene. Germline CDR1 and CDR2: SQVTM and ANQGSEA. CDR3 in DNA: TGCAGCGTGATAGCGGGAGGGAATGAGCAGTTCTTC. This translates into CSVIAGGNEQFF.